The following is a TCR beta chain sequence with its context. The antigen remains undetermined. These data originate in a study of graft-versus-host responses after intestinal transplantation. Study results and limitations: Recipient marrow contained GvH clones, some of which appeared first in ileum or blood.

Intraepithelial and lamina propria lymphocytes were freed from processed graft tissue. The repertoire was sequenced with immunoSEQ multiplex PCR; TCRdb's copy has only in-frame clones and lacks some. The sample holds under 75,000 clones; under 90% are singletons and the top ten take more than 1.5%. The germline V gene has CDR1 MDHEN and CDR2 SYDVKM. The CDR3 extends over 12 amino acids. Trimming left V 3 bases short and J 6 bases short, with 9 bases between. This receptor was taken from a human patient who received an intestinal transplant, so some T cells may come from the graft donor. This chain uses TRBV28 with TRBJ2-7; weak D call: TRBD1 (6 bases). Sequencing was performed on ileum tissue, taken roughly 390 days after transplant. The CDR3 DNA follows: TGTGCCAGCAGTTTGGACAGTTCCGAGCAGTACTTC. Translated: CASSLDSSEQYF.